These 2 T cell receptor beta chains originate from one sample sequenced in a study of PD-1 blockade in classical Hodgkin lymphoma. There was relapse after autologous stem cell transplantation in every patient, and there was variation in brentuximab vedotin exposure. Using immunoSEQ multiplex PCR, the repertoire was profiled, and TCRdb retains in-frame clones only, with some absent. The sample shows some 46,000 clones, around three quarters of them seen only once. The specimen was peripheral blood mononuclear cells (PBMCs), collected before the second cycle of nivolumab. These TCRs come from a human donor with classical Hodgkin lymphoma.

This clone was seen only once. The rearrangement uses TRBV25-1 and TRBJ2-5; D possibly uses TRBD1 or TRBD2 (5 bases each). V was trimmed by 3 bases and J by 5 bases, leaving 10 bases between them. The CDR3 has 13 amino acids. Germline V CDR1 and CDR2: MGHDK, SYGVNS. CDR3 DNA: TGTGCCAGCAGTGAGGTAGGGACGGAGACCCAGTACTTC. This codes for CASSEVGTETQYF.

This clone is medium-sized (0.01 to 0.1%) by share. The chain joins TRBV29-1 to TRBJ2-3; 7 positions agree with TRBD1. Trimming cost V 1 base and J 3 bases; bases outside gene matches: 4. The CDR3 runs to 14 residues. CDR1 is SQVTM, CDR2 ANQGSEA, per germline. The CDR3 region has the DNA TGCAGCGTTGAAGGACAGGGCGTTACAGATACGCAGTATTTT. Protein sequence: CSVEGQGVTDTQYF.